This TCR beta chain is drawn from a study of chemoradiotherapy in HPV16-positive cancers. Repertoires were sampled repeatedly during chemoradiotherapy. Notes on this clone: As yet, its antigen is unknown.

The data were produced by immunoSEQ multiplex PCR, yet TCRdb's version contains in-frame clones alone and is incomplete. Here the sample spans some 4,800 clones, 85% to 90% being singletons. General study points: Candidate HPV-specific clones and E7-related TCR motifs grew in tumor during treatment.

V trimming: 6 bases; J trimming: 0 bases; junction bases outside the gene matches: 5. Germline loops: CDR1 LNHDA, CDR2 SQIVND (reference sequence). The CDR3 covers 14 residues. This chain joins TRBV19 and TRBJ2-7, with TRBD1 matching over 7 bases. Collection took place from a patient who underwent chemoradiotherapy. The sequence was collected from a human donor with HPV-associated anogenital cancer. The CDR3 region has the DNA TGTGCCAGTAGCGCAGGGGGAAACTCCTACGAGCAGTACTTC. Translated: CASSAGGNSYEQYF.